The entry below gives a single T cell receptor beta chain sequence along with its context. Its antigen remains unknown. The CDR3 sequence is 11 residues long. V shed 8 bases, J shed 7 bases, and the junction held 7 bases outside the gene matches. Per the germline V gene, CDR1 is GTSNPN and CDR2 is SVGIG (reference sequence). This specimen comes from a study of T cells after yellow fever vaccination. Points from the study as a whole: CD4 and CD8 compartments shared a small share of clonotypes. Booster sampling recovered most clones from primary vaccination (less than 97% CD4, 80% to 90% CD8). Although the secondary response was weaker, it peaked faster, at day 5 versus 15.

The 5'RACE template-switching step produced TCR cDNA and added a universal primer site and UMIs. TCRdb fed the 5' RACE reads into MiXCR, producing one record per CDR3 protein. The table has 510,000 or so distinct CDR3 sequences, 15% to 20% seen once. This sample comprised PBMCs, obtained 15 days after the yellow fever booster vaccination. The chain links TRBV30 to TRBJ2-7; 8 positions agree with TRBD2. The source is a man aged 30-40 years who received the YFV17D yellow fever vaccine. This CDR3 is CAQGTGGEQYF. The CDR3, as DNA: TGTGCCCAGGGTACGGGGGGGGAGCAGTACTTC.